The source of this T cell receptor (beta chain) is a study of shared clonotypes between healthy human individuals. With regard to this clone: This may stem from a read error, because a much larger clone lies one nucleotide away.

In the naive CD8 group, cells lacked CD45RO and were positively selected for CCR7, so terminally differentiated effector memory CD45RA+ cells were left out. The CDR3 runs to 11 residues. Germline assignment: CDR1 GTSNPN and CDR2 SVGIG (reference sequence). V lost 8 bases and J 3 bases, leaving 11 bases between the germline ends. Sequenced by immunoSEQ multiplex PCR; TCRdb stores in-frame clones only, minus some. Here the sample spans some 2 million clones, about 95% being singletons. This receptor was identified in a man aged 18 to 35 in good health. The rearrangement uses TRBV30 and TRBJ2-7, with a possible D match to TRBD2 (5 bases). Sequencing was carried out using naive CD8+ T cells sorted from blood. The CDR3 is CAAAGGYEQYF. CDR3 nucleotides: TGTGCCGCGGCGGGTGGCTACGAGCAGTACTTC.